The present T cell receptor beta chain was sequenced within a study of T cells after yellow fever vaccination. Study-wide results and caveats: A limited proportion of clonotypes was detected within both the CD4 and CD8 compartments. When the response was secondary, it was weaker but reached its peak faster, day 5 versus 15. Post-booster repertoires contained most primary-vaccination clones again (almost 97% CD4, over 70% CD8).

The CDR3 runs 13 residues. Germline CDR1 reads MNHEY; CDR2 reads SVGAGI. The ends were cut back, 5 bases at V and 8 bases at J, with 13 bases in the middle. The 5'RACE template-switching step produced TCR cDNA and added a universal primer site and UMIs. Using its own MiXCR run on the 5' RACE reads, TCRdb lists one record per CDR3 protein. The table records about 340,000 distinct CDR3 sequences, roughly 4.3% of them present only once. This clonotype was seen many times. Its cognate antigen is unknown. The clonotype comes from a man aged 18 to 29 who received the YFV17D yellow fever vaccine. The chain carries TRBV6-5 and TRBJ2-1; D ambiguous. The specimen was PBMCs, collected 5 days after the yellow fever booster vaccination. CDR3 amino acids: CASSPSPGHEQFF. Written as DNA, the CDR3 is TGTGCCAGCAGTCCTTCCCCCGGCCATGAGCAGTTCTTC.